This is a list of T cell receptor beta chains from one sample in a study of prognosis after radiotherapy for stage I lung cancer. TCRdb re-derived calls from the multiplex PCR reads in MiXCR, one entry per CDR3 protein. The data show around 30,000 distinct CDR3 sequences, with 32% seen just once and more than 30% held by the top ten. This material consisted of PBMCs, taken before or after stereotactic body radiation therapy (not recorded which). The receptors come from a donor aged 50 or older with non-small cell lung cancer. Each CDR3 is given with its conserved first and last residue. The order of the fields is clone size, V gene, J gene, D gene, CDR3 length, CDR3 protein, CDR3 DNA. D genes are given only for firm matches. Clone size appears in some rows only: once, few, many, or a class for an expanded clone.

many,TRBV28,TRBJ2-7,TRBD2,12,CASSLSGGEQYF,TGTGCCAGCAGTTTGTCGGGGGGGGAGCAGTACTTC
many,TRBV11-3,TRBJ2-1,NA,16,CASSKAGTGSYNEQFF,TGTGCCAGCAGTAAGGCCGGGACGGGCTCCTACAATGAGCAGTTCTTC
many,TRBV6-1,TRBJ2-1,NA,17,CASSTRPSAYSYNEQFF,TGTGCCAGCAGTACCCGACCTAGCGCATACTCCTACAATGAGCAGTTCTTC
few,TRBV6-5,TRBJ1-2,NA,14,CASSYSGSHYGYTF,TGTGCCAGCAGTTACTCAGGGTCCCACTATGGCTACACCTTC
many,TRBV5-6,TRBJ1-2,NA,16,CASILLGGPTNYGYTF,TGTGCCAGCATCCTACTGGGGGGGCCCACTAACTATGGCTACACCTTC
NA,TRBV6-2/TRBV6-3,TRBJ2-2,NA,16,CARSENPGRATGELFF,TGTGCCAGAAGTGAAAACCCAGGCCGGGCCACCGGGGAGCTGTTTTTT
NA,TRBV20-1,TRBJ1-2,NA,13,CSARSRTGYCYTF,TGCAGTGCTAGGTCCCGGACTGGGTATTGCTACACCTTC
many,TRBV5-1,TRBJ2-7,TRBD1,16,CASSLGGAGGEYEQYF,TGCGCCAGCAGCTTGGGGGGTGCAGGGGGCGAGTACGAGCAGTACTTC
many,TRBV12-3/TRBV12-4,TRBJ2-2,NA,14,CASSLMASTGELFF,TGTGCCAGCAGTTTGATGGCTAGCACCGGGGAGCTGTTTTTT
NA,TRBV5-1,TRBJ2-1,NA,16,CASSPEQSERVNEQFF,TGCGCCAGCAGCCCCGAACAGTCTGAAAGGGTCAATGAGCAGTTCTTC
many,TRBV12-3/TRBV12-4,TRBJ2-1,TRBD2,16,CASSQIAGGFGNEQFF,TGTGCCAGCAGTCAAATAGCGGGAGGGTTTGGAAATGAGCAGTTCTTC
many,TRBV27,TRBJ1-5,NA,14,CASSFEGPHQPQHF,TGTGCCAGCAGTTTTGAGGGGCCCCATCAGCCCCAGCATTTT
NA,TRBV2,TRBJ2-7,NA,13,CASNWAQKDEKYF,TGTGCCAGCAATTGGGCCCAAAAGGACGAGAAGTACTTC
many,TRBV28,TRBJ2-1,NA,14,CASSSAGDFNEQFF,TGTGCCAGCAGTTCCGCCGGGGACTTTAATGAGCAGTTCTTC
many,TRBV27,TRBJ2-2,NA,15,CASSLSRQSAGELFF,TGTGCCAGCAGTTTATCGAGACAGAGCGCCGGGGAGCTGTTTTTT
many,TRBV7-8,TRBJ2-5,NA,14,CASSLDRVQETQYF,TGTGCCAGCAGCTTAGACAGGGTCCAAGAGACCCAGTACTTC
many,TRBV6-9,TRBJ2-6,NA,18,CASSSSIWPVSGANVLTF,NA
many,TRBV6-2/TRBV6-3,TRBJ2-1,NA,15,CASRASAFSYNEQFF,TGTGCCAGCAGGGCTAGCGCTTTCTCCTACAATGAGCAGTTCTTC
many,TRBV20-1,TRBJ1-3,NA,18,CSARAEGFPASSGNTIYF,TGCAGTGCTAGAGCCGAGGGGTTTCCAGCCTCCTCTGGAAACACCATATATTTT
many,TRBV29-1,TRBJ1-1,NA,13,CSVEGFGGTEAFF,TGCAGCGTTGAAGGGTTCGGTGGCACTGAAGCTTTCTTT
many,TRBV7-9,TRBJ2-3,TRBD1,16,CASSLRDREGTDTQYF,TGTGCCAGCAGCTTAAGGGACAGGGAGGGGACAGATACGCAGTATTTT
many,TRBV27,TRBJ2-5,NA,13,CASSLGLQETQYF,TGTGCCAGCAGTTTAGGTCTACAAGAGACCCAGTACTTC
NA,TRBV6-1,TRBJ2-3,NA,16,CASITPQGRNTDTQYF,TGTGCCAGCATAACCCCACAGGGCCGGAACACGGATACGCAGTATTTT
NA,TRBV12-3/TRBV12-4,TRBJ2-6,NA,16,CASSSTDKGGANVLTF,TGTGCCAGCAGTTCTACAGACAAGGGTGGGGCCAACGTCCTGACTTTC
NA,TRBV12-3/TRBV12-4,TRBJ2-7,TRBD2,14,CVSRPSGSSYEQYF,TGTGTCAGCAGGCCTAGCGGGTCCTCCTACGAGCAGTACTTC
many,TRBV5-6,TRBJ2-7,TRBD2,21,CASSLCRRGTSGTSPLYEQYF,TGTGCCAGCAGCTTGTGCCGTCGGGGGACTAGCGGGACCTCCCCCCTATACGAGCAGTACTTC
NA,TRBV27,TRBJ1-1,NA,12,CASSFSGTEAFF,TGTGCCAGCAGTTTTAGCGGCACTGAAGCTTTCTTT
many,TRBV5-1,TRBJ2-3,NA,13,CASSAQGTDTQYF,TGCGCCAGCAGTGCACAGGGCACAGATACGCAGTATTTT
many,TRBV9,TRBJ1-4,NA,14,CASSEGQQQEKLFF,TGTGCCAGCAGCGAGGGCCAGCAACAGGAAAAACTGTTTTTT